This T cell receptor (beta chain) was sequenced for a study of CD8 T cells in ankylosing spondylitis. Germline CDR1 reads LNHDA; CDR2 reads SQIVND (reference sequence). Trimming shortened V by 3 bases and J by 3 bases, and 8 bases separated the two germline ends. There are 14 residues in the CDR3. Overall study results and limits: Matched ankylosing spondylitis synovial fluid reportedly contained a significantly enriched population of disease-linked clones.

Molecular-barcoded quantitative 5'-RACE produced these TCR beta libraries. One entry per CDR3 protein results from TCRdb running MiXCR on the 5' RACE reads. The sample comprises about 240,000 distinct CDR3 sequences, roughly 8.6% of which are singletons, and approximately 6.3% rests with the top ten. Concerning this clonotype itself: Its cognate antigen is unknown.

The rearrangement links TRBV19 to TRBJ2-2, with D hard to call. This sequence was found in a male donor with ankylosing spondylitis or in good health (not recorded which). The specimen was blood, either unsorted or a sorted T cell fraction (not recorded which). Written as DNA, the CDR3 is TGTGCCAGTAGTATCACAGAATACACCGGGGAGCTGTTTTTT. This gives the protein CASSITEYTGELFF.